This is a list of T cell receptor beta chains from one sample in a study of OX40 agonist ivuxolimab in advanced cancers. Generated by immunoSEQ multiplex PCR, the TCRdb table keeps only in-frame clones and is missing some. The sample has roughly 60,000 clones; roughly 80% are singletons. The specimen was CD4+ or CD8+ T cells sorted from blood, collected in a trial of the OX40 agonist ivuxolimab. The receptors derive from an adult with an advanced solid tumor such as melanoma, head and neck, liver or kidney cancer. Each CDR3 is given with its conserved first and last residue. D genes are given only for firm matches. Size is stated for part of the rows, as once, few or many counts, or as a class when the clone is expanded.

v_gene	abundance	j_gene	d_gene	CDR3aa	CDR3nt
TRBV9	-	TRBJ2-1	TRBD1	CASSVDRGAYNEQFF	TGTGCCAGCAGCGTAGACAGGGGCGCCTACAATGAGCAGTTCTTC
TRBV20-1	-	TRBJ1-6	-	CSALGNSPLHF	TGCAGTGCGTTGGGGAATTCACCCCTCCACTTT
TRBV11-3	few	TRBJ2-5	-	CASSLTPVQETQYF	TGTGCCAGCAGCTTGACTCCGGTCCAAGAGACCCAGTACTTC
TRBV5-1	-	TRBJ1-6	TRBD1	CASSIQTGVNSPLHF	TGCGCCAGCAGCATACAAACAGGGGTTAATTCACCCCTCCACTTT
TRBV19	-	TRBJ2-3	-	CASSSVYSATRTSTDTQYF	TGTGCCAGTAGTAGCGTCTACTCGGCAACCCGGACTAGCACAGATACGCAGTATTTT
TRBV28	-	TRBJ1-1	TRBD1	CASSSTGGPTEAFF	TGTGCCAGCAGTTCAACAGGGGGTCCCACTGAAGCTTTCTTT
TRBV19	few	TRBJ1-2	-	CASSSRRDYGYTF	TGTGCCAGTAGCTCCCGCAGAGACTATGGCTACACCTTC
TRBV7-3	-	TRBJ2-2	TRBD2	CASSLTSGSNGELFF	TGTGCCAGCAGCTTAACTAGCGGGAGTAACGGGGAGCTGTTTTTT
TRBV7-2	-	TRBJ1-2	-	CASSIRLSGYTF	TGTGCCAGCAGCATACGTTTATCTGGCTACACCTTC
TRBV2	-	TRBJ1-4	-	CASSEVAANEKLFF	TGTGCCAGCAGTGAGGTTGCAGCTAATGAAAAACTGTTTTTT
TRBV28	few	TRBJ2-7	-	CASSLKGYEQYF	TGTGCCAGCAGTTTAAAGGGCTACGAGCAGTACTTC
TRBV7-2	-	TRBJ2-5	TRBD1	CASSHQQGVGETQYF	TGTGCCAGCAGCCACCAACAGGGGGTAGGAGAGACCCAGTACTTC
TRBV10-3	-	TRBJ2-3	-	CAIRAGFFDDTQYF	TGTGCCATCAGGGCAGGGTTCTTCGATGATACGCAGTATTTT
TRBV7-6	-	TRBJ2-2	TRBD1	CASSPRGGTGFPGELFF	TGTGCCAGCAGCCCGAGGGGGGGGACAGGGTTCCCCGGGGAGCTGTTTTTT
TRBV4-2	-	TRBJ2-1	-	CASSQELSSYNEQFF	TGTGCCAGCAGCCAAGAACTGAGCTCCTACAATGAGCAGTTCTTC
TRBV9	few	TRBJ1-6	TRBD1	CASSGRDSLNSPLHF	TGTGCCAGCAGCGGGCGGGACAGTTTGAATTCACCCCTCCACTTT
TRBV7-8	-	TRBJ2-3	TRBD2	CASSFGAGGTTDTQYF	TGTGCCAGCAGCTTTGGGGCGGGAGGGACCACAGATACGCAGTATTTT
TRBV18	-	TRBJ1-1	-	CASSQAGMNTEAFF	TGTGCCAGCTCACAGGCAGGCATGAACACTGAAGCTTTCTTT
TRBV20-1	-	TRBJ2-3	TRBD2	CKAGYTDTQYF	TGCAAAGCGGGGTACACAGATACGCAGTATTTT
TRBV7-9	-	TRBJ2-2	-	CASSPRGAYGELFF	TGTGCCAGCAGCCCTCGGGGGGCATACGGGGAGCTGTTTTTT
TRBV9	-	TRBJ2-1	TRBD2	CASSARGSGRGWDEQFF	TGTGCCAGCAGCGCCCGGGGGAGCGGGAGAGGGTGGGATGAGCAGTTCTTC
TRBV5-1	-	TRBJ2-3	TRBD2	CASSLGSSGYTDTQYF	TGCGCCAGCAGCTTGGGCTCTAGCGGTTACACAGATACGCAGTATTTT
TRBV5-1	-	TRBJ2-5	TRBD2	CASSFGGRATEETQYF	TGCGCCAGCAGCTTTGGCGGGAGGGCCACGGAAGAGACCCAGTACTTC
TRBV5-4	few	TRBJ1-6	-	CASSTDGGEHSPLHF	TGTGCCAGCAGCACGGACGGCGGCGAGCATTCACCCCTCCACTTT
TRBV10-1	-	TRBJ1-2	-	CASSQDGVYGYTF	TGCGCCAGCAGTCAGGACGGAGTATATGGCTACACCTTC
TRBV5-1	-	TRBJ1-6	TRBD1	CASSLTGAHNSPLHF	TGCGCCAGCAGCTTAACAGGGGCTCATAATTCACCCCTCCACTTT
TRBV5-1	-	TRBJ2-4	-	CASSLSGQKNIQYF	TGCGCCAGCAGCCTTAGCGGTCAAAAAAACATTCAGTACTTC
TRBV2	-	TRBJ2-1	-	CASSEVQGAYNEQFF	TGTGCCAGCAGTGAGGTTCAGGGCGCCTACAATGAGCAGTTCTTC
TRBV7-2	-	TRBJ1-3	-	CASSLEGGNTIYF	TGTGCCAGCAGCTTAGAGGGGGGAAACACCATATATTTT
TRBV7-6	-	TRBJ2-7	-	CASSLGETSYEQYF	TGTGCCAGCAGCTTAGGGGAGACTAGCTACGAGCAGTACTTC
TRBV28	-	TRBJ1-1	-	CASSLTSPGTEAFF	TGTGCCAGCAGTCTTACTTCTCCGGGCACTGAAGCTTTCTTT
TRBV5-8	-	TRBJ2-7	-	CASSLLATYEQYF	TGTGCCAGCAGCTTGCTAGCGACCTACGAGCAGTACTTC
TRBV4-2	-	TRBJ2-3	TRBD2	CASSHREGQDTQYF	TGTGCCAGCAGCCATCGGGAGGGCCAAGATACGCAGTATTTT
TRBV30	-	TRBJ1-1	-	CKFSTLNTEAFF	TGCAAATTCAGTACCTTGAACACTGAAGCTTTCTTT
TRBV20-1	-	TRBJ1-1	TRBD1	CSEGQTAEAFF	TGCAGCGAGGGACAGACCGCTGAAGCTTTCTTT
TRBV7-2	-	TRBJ2-7	-	CASSLNEVAAQYF	TGTGCCAGCAGCTTAAATGAGGTGGCGGCGCAGTACTTC
TRBV16	-	TRBJ1-2	-	CASSPKRSGDGYTF	TGTGCCAGCAGCCCCAAAAGGTCAGGGGATGGCTACACCTTC
TRBV19	-	TRBJ2-3	-	CASTARDGGTDTQYF	TGTGCCAGTACGGCTCGGGATGGGGGCACAGATACGCAGTATTTT
TRBV9	-	TRBJ1-5	-	CASSVGGETQHF	TGTGCCAGCAGCGTAGGGGGGGAGACCCAGCATTTT
TRBV18	-	TRBJ1-1	-	CASSPEDSYTEAFF	TGTGCCAGCTCACCAGAGGACAGTTACACTGAAGCTTTCTTT
TRBV28	few	TRBJ1-1	-	CASPPGPGRATEAFF	TGTGCCAGCCCCCCCGGGCCCGGGCGGGCCACTGAAGCTTTCTTT
TRBV2	-	TRBJ1-2	-	CASSDRGGPGYTF	TGTGCCAGCAGTGATCGGGGGGGGCCTGGCTACACCTTC
TRBV4-1	-	TRBJ1-4	TRBD1	CASSAQGNPAEKLFF	TGCGCCAGCAGCGCACAGGGGAACCCTGCCGAAAAACTGTTTTTT
TRBV27	-	TRBJ2-1	TRBD2	CASSFPGTSRHNEQFF	TGTGCCAGCAGTTTTCCCGGGACTAGCCGCCACAATGAGCAGTTCTTC
TRBV30	-	TRBJ2-2	TRBD2	CAWSGVLADTGELFF	TGTGCCTGGAGTGGTGTTCTAGCGGACACCGGGGAGCTGTTTTTT
TRBV27	-	TRBJ1-1	-	CASSLGTPNTEAFF	TGTGCCAGCAGTCTCGGGACACCTAACACTGAAGCTTTCTTT
TRBV6-1	-	TRBJ2-3	-	CASSRQITDTQYF	TGTGCCAGCAGTAGACAGATCACAGATACGCAGTATTTT
TRBV5-4	-	TRBJ2-1	TRBD2	CASSPRTSFNNEQFF	TGTGCCAGCAGCCCCAGGACTAGCTTCAACAATGAGCAGTTCTTC
TRBV2	-	TRBJ1-5	-	CASSEGVGNQPQHF	TGTGCCAGCAGTGAAGGCGTGGGGAATCAGCCCCAGCATTTT
TRBV7-9	once	TRBJ1-4	TRBD1	CASSSYRGRGEKLFF	TGTGCCAGCAGCTCGTACAGGGGGCGAGGGGAAAAACTGTTTTTT
TRBV14	-	TRBJ1-6	-	CASSQGRYNSPLHF	TGTGCCAGCAGCCAAGGCCGATATAATTCACCCCTCCACTTT
TRBV5-6	-	TRBJ1-4	-	CASSLMGVGEKLFF	TGTGCCAGCAGCTTGATGGGGGTTGGGGAAAAACTGTTTTTT
TRBV6-5	-	TRBJ2-2	TRBD1	CASNPGQSPGELFF	TGTGCCAGCAACCCGGGACAGAGCCCCGGGGAGCTGTTTTTT
TRBV7-2	-	TRBJ1-1	-	CASSLYGQFFNTEAFF	TGTGCCAGCAGCTTATACGGACAGTTCTTTAACACTGAAGCTTTCTTT
TRBV18	-	TRBJ2-6	-	CASSPRGISGANVLTF	TGTGCCAGCTCACCAAGAGGGATCTCTGGGGCCAACGTCCTGACTTTC
TRBV27	once	TRBJ1-1	-	CASSFRSYTEAFF	TGTGCCAGCAGTTTCCGTAGCTACACTGAAGCTTTCTTT
TRBV25-1	-	TRBJ1-2	TRBD1	CASQLTGNYGYTF	TGTGCCAGCCAGTTGACAGGGAACTATGGCTACACCTTC
TRBV5-6	-	TRBJ2-5	-	CASSALPGERGTQYF	TGTGCCAGCAGCGCACTCCCCGGGGAAAGGGGGACCCAGTACTTC
TRBV5-1	few	TRBJ2-7	-	CASSVFGGAYEQYF	TGCGCCAGCAGCGTCTTTGGGGGTGCCTACGAGCAGTACTTC
TRBV30	-	TRBJ1-2	TRBD1	CAWAIRQGYYGYTF	TGTGCCTGGGCTATCCGACAGGGCTACTATGGCTACACCTTC